A single sample gave rise to the 20 T cell receptor beta chains below, sequenced in a study of cytomegalovirus exposure and HLA in healthy donors (dated by TCRdb to 2015 to 2018). Library generation was performed with the immunoSEQ multiplex PCR assay. For the multiplex PCR, a mixture combining 60 forward primers for TCR Vbeta segments and 13 reverse primers for TCR Jbeta segments was used. The source is immuneACCESS, and TCRdb retained only in-frame sequences with V and J called. Part of the clones is not carried over; for the studies checked, unresolved V genes explain less than half of this, and the remainder is unexplained. In this sample's table one finds fewer than 85,000 clones. 5% of the sample belongs to the ten largest clones. Material: PBMCs. The source is a woman between 40 and 55 years old in good health and CMV-seropositive.

This chain connects TRBV27 to TRBJ2-3; D gene unclear. CDR3 length equals 14 residues. V lost 3 bases, J lost 1 base, and 8 bases lay in between. CDR1 and CDR2 from the germline V gene are MNHEY and SMNVEV (reference sequence). CDR3: CASSFKPRTDTQYF. CDR3 sequence (DNA): TGTGCCAGCAGTTTCAAGCCACGCACAGATACGCAGTATTTT.

The chain employs TRBV5-1 and TRBJ2-7; D is unclear. V gave up 2 bases and J gave up 0 bases, with 9 bases separating them. Germline V lookup: CDR1 SGHRS, CDR2 YFSETQ. The CDR3 has 14 residues. CDR3 loop: CASSFLADSYEQYF. The CDR3 DNA reads TGCGCCAGCAGCTTCCTGGCAGACTCCTACGAGCAGTACTTC.

This chain uses TRBV12-5 with TRBJ1-2; D may be TRBD1 (6 bases). The CDR3 is made up of 12 amino acids. Germline assignment: CDR1 LGHNT and CDR2 FRNRAP. V dropped 6 bases and J dropped 7 bases, with 12 bases sitting between them. CDR3 in DNA: TGTGCTAGTGGACGAGAAGGGGGTGGCTACACCTTC. Its protein product is CASGREGGGYTF.

The J gene is TRBJ2-3, the V gene TRBV9; TRBD2 agrees at 11 bases. This CDR3 is built from 15 residues. CDR1 SGDLS and CDR2 YYNGEE come from the germline V gene. The J segment lost 2 bases and the V segment lost 4 bases, leaving 3 bases of the junction unmatched. As DNA, the CDR3 is TGTGCCAGCAGCTTGGGACTAGCGGACACAGATACGCAGTATTTT. It codes for CASSLGLADTDTQYF.

J is TRBJ2-2 and V is TRBV6-8; D perhaps matches TRBD1 (6 bases). CDR3 size: 13 residues. Per germline, CDR1 MNHGY and CDR2 SAAAGT. The V gene lost 9 bases and the J gene lost 2 bases, with 10 bases spanning the gap. The CDR3 sequence: CARKGENTGELFF. The CDR3 region has the DNA TGTGCCAGGAAGGGGGAAAACACCGGGGAGCTGTTTTTT.

With respect to this clone: This specimen includes other DNA sequences encoding the same CDR3. This chain uses TRBV29-1 with TRBJ2-7; 8 positions match TRBD2. Per the germline V gene, CDR1 is SQVTM and CDR2 is ANQGSEA. J lost 1 base, V lost 3 bases, and 11 bases had no gene match. CDR3 length: 16 amino acids. In DNA, the CDR3 is TGCAGCGTTGAGGATTTGGGGCGGGAGGCGTCCTACGAGCAGTACTTC. As protein: CSVEDLGREASYEQYF.

The CDR3 reads CASSFGTSGGDTQYF. CDR3 in DNA: TGCGCCAGCAGCTTCGGGACTAGTGGGGGGGATACGCAGTATTTT. This chain uses TRBV5-1 with TRBJ2-3; 8 positions agree with TRBD2. The CDR3 sequence is 15 residues long. Losses at the gene ends were 2 bases for V and 6 bases for J; bases not matched to a gene: 8. Germline-derived CDR1 and CDR2 are SGHRS and YFSETQ.

V usage is TRBV4-1 and J usage is TRBJ2-1; 14 nucleotides line up with TRBD2. This CDR3 is 15 amino acids long. The ends lost 8 bases at V and 7 bases at J; junction bases unmatched: 7. Germline V gene sequence: CDR1 MGHRA, CDR2 YSYEKL. The CDR3 region has the DNA TGCGCCAGCGTTCCGGGACTAGCGGGAGAAAATGAGCAGTTCTTC. This codes for CASVPGLAGENEQFF.

V is TRBV2 and J is TRBJ1-6, with 7 nucleotides matching TRBD1. The junction had 12 bases not matched to a gene; V was cut back by 7 bases and J by 3 bases. The CDR3 is 17 residues long. Germline assignment: CDR1 SNHLY and CDR2 FYNNEI. CDR3 coding DNA: TGTGCCAGCACAGCGACAGGGACAGAGCTCTATAATTCACCCCTCCACTTT. It yields the protein CASTATGTELYNSPLHF.

V usage is TRBV11-2 and J usage is TRBJ2-2; a weak D match, TRBD2 (7 bases). CDR3 length: 19 residues. Trimming pared 7 bases from V and 5 bases from J, leaving 29 bases between. Germline V gene data show CDR1 as SGHAT and CDR2 as FQNNGV. The CDR3 sequence is CASIPTGAASGRQTGELFF. The CDR3 nucleotides are TGTGCCAGCATCCCCACGGGGGCGGCTAGCGGTCGCCAGACCGGGGAGCTGTTTTTT.

The chain employs TRBV5-6 and TRBJ2-3; 8 bases are shared with TRBD1. The CDR3 totals 16 residues. Per germline, CDR1 SGHDT and CDR2 YYEEEE. J was trimmed by 6 bases and V by 1 base; bases with no gene match: 10. The CDR3 reads CASSLLIRDRSDTQYF. The CDR3 DNA is TGTGCCAGCAGCTTGCTTATTCGGGACAGGTCGGATACGCAGTATTTT.

V gene TRBV28 combines with J gene TRBJ2-3; tentatively, D is TRBD2 (6 bases). The CDR3 consists of 12 residues. The germline gives CDR1 MDHEN, CDR2 SYDVKM. V dropped 6 bases and J dropped 6 bases, with 10 bases sitting between them. This chain's CDR3 is CASSTSPDTQYF. CDR3 sequence (DNA): TGTGCCAGCAGCACTAGCCCCGATACGCAGTATTTT.

This chain joins TRBV10-1 and TRBJ1-5; no definite D call. The CDR3 extends over 13 amino acids. CDR1 is WNHNN, CDR2 SYGVQD, per germline (reference sequence). Trimming cost V 0 bases and J 7 bases, with 7 bases left between them. CDR3 nucleotides: TGCGCCAGCAGTGAGTCGCTAGCCCAGCCCCAGCATTTT. This codes for CASSESLAQPQHF.

V gene TRBV27 combines with J gene TRBJ1-6; 7 bases are a match to TRBD1. The J segment lost 9 bases and the V segment lost 5 bases, leaving 7 bases of the junction unmatched. CDR1 and CDR2 (germline): MNHEY, SMNVEV (reference sequence). The CDR3 runs 14 residues. The CDR3: CASSMTGRGSPLHF. The CDR3 nucleotides are TGTGCCAGCAGTATGACAGGGCGAGGTTCACCCCTCCACTTT.

The gene calls are TRBV6-5 and TRBJ1-4; no reliable D call. Per the germline V gene, CDR1 is MNHEY and CDR2 is SVGAGI. The CDR3 extends over 14 amino acids. Trimming removed 5 bases from V and 7 bases from J, with 14 bases in between. The CDR3 DNA sequence: TGTGCCAGCAGTCCGACGGAGGTGGGTGAAAAACTGTTTTTT. Amino acid sequence: CASSPTEVGEKLFF.

The chain recombines TRBV14 with TRBJ2-1; TRBD2 agrees at 9 bases. The CDR3 length is 16 residues. J lost 3 bases, V lost 4 bases, and 7 bases had no gene match. Looked up from germline, CDR1 is SGHDN and CDR2 is FVKESK. This chain's CDR3 is CASSLIAGASYNEQFF. For the CDR3, the DNA is TGTGCCAGCAGCCTCATAGCGGGGGCAAGCTACAATGAGCAGTTCTTC.

CDR3 sequence reads: CASKSPNGSEAFF. The CDR3 DNA follows: TGCGCCAGCAAAAGCCCCAACGGGAGTGAAGCTTTCTTT. The chain employs TRBV4-1 and TRBJ1-1; D gene ambiguous. Germline V gene data show CDR1 as MGHRA and CDR2 as YSYEKL. The V gene lost 7 bases and the J gene lost 7 bases, with 16 bases spanning the gap. This CDR3 comprises 13 residues.

V and J are TRBV6-1 and TRBJ2-1; D gene unclear. CDR1 is MNHNS, CDR2 SASEGT, per germline. V was shortened by 3 bases and J by 9 bases, with 12 bases between the two germline ends. The CDR3 extends over 13 amino acids. The CDR3 is CASSESRPSEQFF. For the CDR3, the DNA is TGTGCCAGCAGTGAGAGCAGGCCCTCTGAGCAGTTCTTC.

The CDR3 DNA reads TGTGCCAGCTCCTACCGCGGCAGGGACTACGAGCAGTACTTC. Translation gives CASSYRGRDYEQYF. V is TRBV27 and J is TRBJ2-7, with D possibly matching TRBD1 (5 bases). The germline CDR1 and CDR2 sequences are MNHEY and SMNVEV (reference sequence). The CDR3 contains 14 residues. V was shortened by 8 bases and J by 3 bases, with 17 bases between the two germline ends.

This chain connects TRBV5-4 to TRBJ1-1; TRBD1 matches at 10 bases. Germline loops: CDR1 SGHNT, CDR2 YYREEE (reference sequence). The V and J ends lost 3 bases and 6 bases, in that order; junction bases with no gene match: 17. The CDR3 consists of 18 residues. The CDR3 sequence is CASSWLTTSRDRGAEAFF. CDR3 nucleotide sequence: TGTGCCAGCAGCTGGCTAACAACGTCCCGGGACAGGGGCGCTGAAGCTTTCTTT.